This T cell receptor beta chain was observed in a study of T cells in localized non-small cell lung cancer. Trimming cost V 5 bases and J 7 bases; bases outside gene matches: 8. Germline V gives CDR1 LNHDA, CDR2 SQIVND (reference sequence). The CDR3 has 14 residues. Study findings and constraints: Owing to sequencing of a solitary tumor region, heterogeneity cannot be discounted. A higher density of T cells in blood coincided with extended overall survival. The study detected a median about 57 of the top 100 tumor clones in adjacent lung.

The assay was immunoSEQ multiplex PCR, and TCRdb's table has in-frame clones only and misses some. Among more than 20,000 clones listed, around 86% were seen once. This clone was observed a few times. The antigen is not known. The sequence derives from a man aged 35 to 70 with stage II squamous cell lung carcinoma. The sequenced sample was PBMCs, obtained before any cancer treatment. The chain employs TRBV19 and TRBJ1-5; TRBD1 matches at 7 bases. The CDR3 spells CASSAPTGPQPQHF. The CDR3, as DNA: TGTGCCAGTAGTGCCCCGACAGGGCCCCAGCCCCAGCATTTT. Full variable domain (outside the CDR3, taken from reference TRBV19 and TRBJ1-5): DGGITQSPKYLFRKEGQNVTLSCEQNLNHDAMYWYRQDPGQGLRLIYYSQIVNDFQKGDIAEGYSVSREKKESFPLTVTSAQKNPTAFYLCASSAPTGPQPQHFGDGTRLSIL.